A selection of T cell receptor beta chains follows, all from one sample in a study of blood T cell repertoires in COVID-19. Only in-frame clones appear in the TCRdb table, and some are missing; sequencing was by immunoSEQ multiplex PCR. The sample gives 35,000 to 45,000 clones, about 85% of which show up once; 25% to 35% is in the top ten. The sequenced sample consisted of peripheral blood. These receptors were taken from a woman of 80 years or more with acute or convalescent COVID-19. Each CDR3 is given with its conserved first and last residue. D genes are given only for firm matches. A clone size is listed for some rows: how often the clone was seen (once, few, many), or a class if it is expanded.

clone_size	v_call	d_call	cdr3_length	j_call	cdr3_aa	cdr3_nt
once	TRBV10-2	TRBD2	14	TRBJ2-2	CASRTSGNTGELFF	TGCGCCAGCAGGACTAGCGGGAACACCGGGGAGCTGTTTTTT
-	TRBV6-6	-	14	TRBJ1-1	CASSYSQVGTEAFF	TGTGCCAGCAGTTACTCCCAGGTGGGTACTGAAGCTTTCTTT
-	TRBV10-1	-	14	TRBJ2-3	CASKGAGAGDTQYF	TGCGCCAGCAAGGGAGCGGGCGCAGGAGATACGCAGTATTTT
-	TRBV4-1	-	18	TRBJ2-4	CASSQVDGQRVTKNIQYF	TGCGCCAGCAGCCAAGTAGATGGGCAGAGGGTTACCAAAAACATTCAGTACTTC
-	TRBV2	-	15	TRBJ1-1	CASSWGGFDSTEAFF	TGTGCCAGCAGTTGGGGGGGCTTTGATAGCACTGAAGCTTTCTTT
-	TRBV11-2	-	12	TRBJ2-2	CASSLAFGELFF	TGTGCCAGCAGCTTAGCCTTCGGGGAGCTGTTTTTT
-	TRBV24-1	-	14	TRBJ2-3	CATSDVASTDTQYF	TGTGCCACCAGTGATGTGGCTAGCACAGATACGCAGTATTTT
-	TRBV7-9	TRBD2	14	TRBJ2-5	CASSLEAGGKTQYF	TGTGCCAGCAGCTTAGAAGCGGGAGGAAAGACCCAGTACTTC
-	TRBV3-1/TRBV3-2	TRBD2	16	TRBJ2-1	CASSQAGTSDYNEQFF	TGTGCCAGCAGCCAAGCCGGGACTAGCGACTACAATGAGCAGTTCTTC
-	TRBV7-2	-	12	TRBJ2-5	CASSSYQETQYF	TGTGCCAGCAGCTCCTACCAAGAGACCCAGTACTTC
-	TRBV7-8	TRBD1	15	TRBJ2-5	CASSTPGGIQETQYF	TGTGCCAGCAGCACACCAGGGGGTATCCAAGAGACCCAGTACTTC
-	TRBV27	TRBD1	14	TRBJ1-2	CASSFAQGNYGYTF	TGTGCCAGCAGTTTTGCACAGGGGAATTATGGCTACACCTTC
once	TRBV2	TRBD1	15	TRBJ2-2	CASIPGQGYTGELFF	TGTGCCAGCATTCCGGGACAGGGGTACACCGGGGAGCTGTTTTTT
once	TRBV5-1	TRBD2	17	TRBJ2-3	CASSLGVAGPRTDTQYF	TGCGCCAGCAGCTTGGGGGTAGCGGGACCGCGCACAGATACGCAGTATTTT
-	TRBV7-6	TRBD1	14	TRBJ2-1	CASSLQGAGNEQFF	TGTGCCAGCAGCCTACAGGGGGCGGGCAATGAGCAGTTCTTC
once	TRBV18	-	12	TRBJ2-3	CASSLYRDTQYF	TGTGCCAGCTCACTGTACAGAGATACGCAGTATTTT
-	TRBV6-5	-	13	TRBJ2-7	CASGQTDFYEQYF	TGTGCCAGCGGCCAGACAGATTTCTACGAGCAGTACTTC
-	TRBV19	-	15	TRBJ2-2	CASSIPLASSVRLFF	TGTGCCAGTAGTATCCCGCTAGCATCCTCGGTTAGGCTGTTTTTT
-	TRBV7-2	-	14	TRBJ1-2	CASSPENSNYGYTF	TGTGCCAGCAGCCCAGAAAACAGTAACTATGGCTACACCTTC
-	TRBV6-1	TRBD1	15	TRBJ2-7	CASSETTGASYEQYF	TGTGCCAGCAGTGAGACAACAGGGGCCTCCTACGAGCAGTACTTC
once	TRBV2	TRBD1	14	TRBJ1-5	CASSGQGQNQPQHF	TGTGCCTCCTCGGGACAGGGACAAAATCAGCCCCAGCATTTT
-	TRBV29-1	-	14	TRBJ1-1	CSAPAGRGKTEAFF	TGCAGCGCTCCCGCGGGCAGGGGTAAAACTGAAGCTTTCTTT
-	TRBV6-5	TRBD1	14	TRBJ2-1	CASSWGQSHNEQFF	TGTGCCAGCAGTTGGGGACAGAGCCACAATGAGCAGTTCTTC
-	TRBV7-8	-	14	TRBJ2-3	CASSQMEGADTQYF	TGTGCCAGCAGCCAAATGGAGGGAGCAGATACGCAGTATTTT
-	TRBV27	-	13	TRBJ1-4	CASSPSGNEKLFF	TGTGCCAGCAGTCCCTCGGGTAATGAAAAACTGTTTTTT
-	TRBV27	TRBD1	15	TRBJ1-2	CASSLYTGGNYGYTF	TGTGCCAGCAGTTTATATACAGGGGGGAACTATGGCTACACCTTC
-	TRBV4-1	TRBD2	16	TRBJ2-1	CASSQDPAGTYNEQFF	TGCGCCAGCAGCCAAGACCCAGCGGGGACTTACAATGAGCAGTTCTTC
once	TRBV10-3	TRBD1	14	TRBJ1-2	CAIRSDRGLYGYTF	TGTGCCATCAGGTCGGACAGGGGACTCTATGGCTACACCTTC
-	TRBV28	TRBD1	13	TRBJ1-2	CASSDRQGGGYTF	TGTGCCAGCAGTGACCGACAGGGAGGCGGCTACACCTTC
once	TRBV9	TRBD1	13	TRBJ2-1	CASSSNRGDEQFF	TGTGCCAGCAGCTCCAACAGGGGCGATGAGCAGTTCTTC
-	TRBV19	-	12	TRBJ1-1	CASSNRETEAFF	TGTGCCAGTAGTAACAGGGAGACTGAAGCTTTCTTT
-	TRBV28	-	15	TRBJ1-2	CASSLQVLNYYGYTF	TGTGCCAGCAGTTTACAGGTCCTCAATTACTATGGCTACACCTTC
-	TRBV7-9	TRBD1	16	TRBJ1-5	CASSGTGGFSNQPQHF	TGTGCCAGCAGCGGGACAGGGGGCTTTAGCAATCAGCCCCAGCATTTT
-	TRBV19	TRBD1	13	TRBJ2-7	CASRGTASGEQYF	TGTGCCAGTAGGGGGACAGCTTCGGGCGAGCAGTACTTC
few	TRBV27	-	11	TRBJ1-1	CASGPQGEAFF	TGTGCCAGCGGACCACAGGGAGAAGCTTTCTTT
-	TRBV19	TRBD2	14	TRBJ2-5	CASSTLAGVETQYF	TGTGCCAGTAGTACTTTAGCGGGAGTGGAGACCCAGTACTTC
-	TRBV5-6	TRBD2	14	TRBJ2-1	CASSLGLAGNEQFF	TGTGCCAGCAGCTTGGGACTAGCGGGCAATGAGCAGTTCTTC
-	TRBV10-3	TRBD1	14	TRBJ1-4	CAISEGTGGEKLFF	TGTGCCATCAGTGAGGGGACAGGGGGTGAAAAACTGTTTTTT
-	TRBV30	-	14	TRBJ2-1	CAWSRGFSYNEQFF	TGTGCCTGGAGTAGGGGGTTCTCCTACAATGAGCAGTTCTTC
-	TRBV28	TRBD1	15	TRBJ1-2	CAIRPTGGDNYGYTF	TGTGCCATCAGACCGACAGGGGGCGATAACTATGGCTACACCTTC
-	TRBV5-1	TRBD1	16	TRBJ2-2	CASHGTGTGTTGELFF	TGCGCCAGCCACGGAACCGGGACAGGGACCACCGGGGAGCTGTTTTTT
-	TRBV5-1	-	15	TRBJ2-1	CASSSARGLRGEQFF	TGCGCCAGCAGCTCGGCTCGGGGATTAAGGGGGGAGCAGTTCTTC
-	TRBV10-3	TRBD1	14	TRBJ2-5	CAIREQGAKETQYF	TGTGCCATCAGAGAACAGGGGGCAAAAGAGACCCAGTACTTC
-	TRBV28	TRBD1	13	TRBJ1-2	CASSVQGYYGYTF	TGTGCCAGCAGCGTACAGGGGTACTATGGCTACACCTTC
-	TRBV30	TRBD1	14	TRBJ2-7	CAWSFGTGDEGQYF	TGTGCCTGGAGTTTTGGGACAGGGGACGAAGGGCAGTACTTC
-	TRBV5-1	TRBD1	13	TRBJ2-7	CASSFLGGNEQYF	TGCGCCAGCAGCTTTTTAGGGGGCAACGAGCAGTACTTC
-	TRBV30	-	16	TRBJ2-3	CAWRSEESVNFDTQYF	TGTGCCTGGAGGTCGGAGGAGAGTGTAAATTTTGATACGCAGTATTTT
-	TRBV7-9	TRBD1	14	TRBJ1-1	CASSVTQGVGEAFF	TGTGCCAGCAGCGTAACACAGGGGGTTGGTGAAGCTTTCTTT
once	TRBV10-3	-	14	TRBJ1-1	CAISYTVGRTEAFF	TGTGCCATCTCGTACACCGTTGGGCGAACTGAAGCTTTCTTT
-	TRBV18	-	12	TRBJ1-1	CASSPLGGEAFF	TGTGCCAGCTCACCACTGGGGGGTGAAGCTTTCTTT
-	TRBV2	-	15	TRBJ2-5	CASREDIAVRETQYF	TGTGCCAGCAGGGAAGATATAGCGGTCCGAGAGACCCAGTACTTC
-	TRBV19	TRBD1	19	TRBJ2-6	CASSMGAGTASSGANVLTF	TGTGCCAGTAGTATGGGGGCCGGGACAGCTAGCTCTGGGGCCAACGTCCTGACTTTC
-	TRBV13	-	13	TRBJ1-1	CASSRRGHFVAFF	TGTGCCAGCAGCCGCCGGGGACACTTTGTTGCTTTCTTT
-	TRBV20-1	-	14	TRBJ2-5	CSASGGNPLETQYF	TGCAGTGCTAGTGGCGGGAACCCTTTAGAGACCCAGTACTTC